This T cell receptor beta chain was sequenced for a study of T cells after posttransplantation cyclophosphamide (dated by TCRdb to 2016 to 2017). For context, the study as a whole: Using TRB sequencing, the study followed how the T cell repertoire reconstituted after myeloablative bone marrow transplantation in which posttransplantation cyclophosphamide served as GVHD prophylaxis. Blood from all 30 or so PTCy patients who had 1-year posttransplant specimens underwent TRB sequencing. Samples from a few dozen PTCy-treated patients and 16 related bone marrow donors of those patients were subjected to antigen receptor sequencing. Up to about 3 additional blood samples from 2 to 5.2 years after transplant were also TRB-sequenced in 3 patients, as was pretransplant blood from a handful of patients. Public TRB sequences were checked against a database of over 3,000 sequences associated with responses to pathogens, tumor antigens, self-antigens and alloantigens. Because TRA and TRB clonality correlated tightly in roughly nine samples, later TCR analyses were limited to TRB. Summary of the overall study and its limitations: Across over 40 patients, TRB clonality was highly associated with recipient CMV seropositivity and CMV reactivation, and diversity in PTCy patients was similar to diversity in CNI/methotrexate controls. The TRB repertoires of T cells infiltrating skin or the GI tract showed only limited overlap with the TRB repertoires found in blood. At 1-2 months, donor-recipient similarity was low but rose over the first year, and the later blood repertoires were often dominated by donor CD8+ memory clones.

The PTCy-treated patients were drawn from a prospective, multi-institutional clinical trial. Peripheral blood and bone marrow mononuclear cells were isolated by Ficoll-Hypaque density centrifugation and were cryopreserved. Genomic DNA was the input for TRB sequencing, which was run either with the immunoSEQ assay at survey resolution or with the hsTCRB kit. On the study's bioinformatics: The immunoSEQ software handled initial read processing, and the LymphoSeq R package was used for repertoire analyses. Clonality was calculated as 1 minus normalized Shannon entropy, and the Gini coefficient was also calculated for each TRB dataset. Phenotypes of unsorted samples were inferred by mapping TRB sequences from sorted subsets of the recipient or donor onto unsorted samples of the same recipient. Imported from immuneACCESS, the table was reduced by TCRdb to in-frame sequences with V and J called. These copies leave out some clones; in studies compared against another copy, an unresolved V gene accounts for under half, and the cause of the remainder is not known. That table supplies the V and J calls and clone size; D and trimming were determined from the DNA. Recorded for this sample are more than 50,000 clones; about 86% of them occurred a single time. Of the sample, over 2.5% is held by the ten largest clones.

As regards this clone: Its antigen has not been determined. No quality values exist for individual bases; no much larger clone is one base distant.

The sequence was collected from a man aged 25 to 40 with a blood cancer, CMV-positive, and with a related stem cell donor. The sample was PBMCs.

This receptor carries the CDR3 CASISGANVLTF. The sequenced DNA: TGTGCCAGCATATCTGGGGCCAACGTCCTGACTTTC. The sequence is built from TRBV2 and TRBJ2-6; the D gene cannot be resolved reliably. The CDR3 holds 12 amino acids from the cysteine to the phenylalanine. Only CDR3 DNA remains: 36 bases, in frame from the first base. V is reduced by 7 bases and J by 1 base, leaving a spacing of 2 bases between them. CDR1 and CDR2, per the germline V gene, are SNHLY and FYNNEI.